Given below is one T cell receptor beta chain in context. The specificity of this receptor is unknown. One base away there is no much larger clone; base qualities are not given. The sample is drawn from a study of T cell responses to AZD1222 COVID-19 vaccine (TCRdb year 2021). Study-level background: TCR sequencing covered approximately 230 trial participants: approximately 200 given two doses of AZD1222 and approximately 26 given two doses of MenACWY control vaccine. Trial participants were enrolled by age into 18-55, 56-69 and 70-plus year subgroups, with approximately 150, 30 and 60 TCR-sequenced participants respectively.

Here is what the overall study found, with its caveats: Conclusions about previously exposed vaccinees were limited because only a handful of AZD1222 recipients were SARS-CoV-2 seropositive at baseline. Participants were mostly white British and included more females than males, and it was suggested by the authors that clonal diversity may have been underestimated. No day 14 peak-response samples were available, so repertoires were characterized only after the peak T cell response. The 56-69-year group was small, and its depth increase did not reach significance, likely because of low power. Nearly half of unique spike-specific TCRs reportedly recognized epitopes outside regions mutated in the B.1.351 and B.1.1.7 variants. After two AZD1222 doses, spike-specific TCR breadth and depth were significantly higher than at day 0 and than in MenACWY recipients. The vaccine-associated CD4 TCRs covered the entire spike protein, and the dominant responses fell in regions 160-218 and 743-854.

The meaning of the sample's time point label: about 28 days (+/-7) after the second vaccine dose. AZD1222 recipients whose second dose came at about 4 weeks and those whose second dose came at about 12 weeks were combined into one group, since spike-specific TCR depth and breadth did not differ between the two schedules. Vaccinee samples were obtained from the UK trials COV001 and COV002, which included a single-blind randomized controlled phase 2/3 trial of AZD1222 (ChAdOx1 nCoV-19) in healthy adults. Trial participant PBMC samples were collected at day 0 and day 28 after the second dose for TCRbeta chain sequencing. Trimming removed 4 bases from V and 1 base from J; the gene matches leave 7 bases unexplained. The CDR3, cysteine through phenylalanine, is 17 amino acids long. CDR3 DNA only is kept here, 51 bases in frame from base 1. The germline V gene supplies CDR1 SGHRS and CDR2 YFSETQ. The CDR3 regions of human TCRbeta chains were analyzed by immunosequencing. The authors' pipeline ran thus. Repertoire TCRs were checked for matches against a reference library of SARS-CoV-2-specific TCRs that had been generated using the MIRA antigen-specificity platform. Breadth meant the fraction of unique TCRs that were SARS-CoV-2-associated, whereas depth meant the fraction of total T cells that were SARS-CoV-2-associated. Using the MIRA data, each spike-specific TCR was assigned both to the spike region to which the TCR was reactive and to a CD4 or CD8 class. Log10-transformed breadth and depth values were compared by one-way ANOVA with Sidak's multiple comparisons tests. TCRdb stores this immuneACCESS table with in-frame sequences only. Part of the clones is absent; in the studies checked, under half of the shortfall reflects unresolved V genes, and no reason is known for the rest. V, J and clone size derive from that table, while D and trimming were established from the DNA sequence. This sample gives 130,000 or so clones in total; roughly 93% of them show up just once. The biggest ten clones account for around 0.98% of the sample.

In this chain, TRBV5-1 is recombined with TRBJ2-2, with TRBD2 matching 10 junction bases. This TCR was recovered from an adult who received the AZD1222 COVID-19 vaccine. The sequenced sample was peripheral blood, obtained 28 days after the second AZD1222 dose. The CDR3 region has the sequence CASSPGLAARNTGELFF. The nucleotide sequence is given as TGCGCCAGCAGCCCCGGACTAGCGGCCCGGAACACCGGGGAGCTGTTTTTT.